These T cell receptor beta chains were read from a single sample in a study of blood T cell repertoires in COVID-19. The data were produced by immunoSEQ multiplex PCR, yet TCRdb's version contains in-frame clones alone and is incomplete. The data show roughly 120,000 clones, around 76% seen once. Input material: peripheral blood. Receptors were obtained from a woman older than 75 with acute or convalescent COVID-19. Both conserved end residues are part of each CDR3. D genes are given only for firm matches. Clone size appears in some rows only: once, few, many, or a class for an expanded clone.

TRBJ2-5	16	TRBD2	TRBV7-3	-	CASSRTSGGSQETQYF	TGTGCCAGCAGCCGGACTAGCGGGGGGTCACAAGAGACCCAGTACTTC
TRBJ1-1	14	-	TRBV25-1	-	CASAFRGDRSEAFF	TGTGCCAGCGCTTTCCGGGGGGATCGAAGTGAAGCTTTCTTT
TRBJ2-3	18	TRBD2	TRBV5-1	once	CASSPGLAGGTHTDTQYF	TGCGCCAGCAGCCCGGGACTAGCGGGGGGGACCCACACAGATACGCAGTATTTT
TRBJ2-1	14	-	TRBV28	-	CASTKSGRSYEQFF	TGTGCCAGCACCAAAAGCGGGCGGTCATATGAGCAGTTCTTC
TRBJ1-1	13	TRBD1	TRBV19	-	CATRGQGPTEAFF	TGTGCCACTAGGGGGCAGGGTCCCACTGAAGCTTTCTTT
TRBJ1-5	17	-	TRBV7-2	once	CASSLGAGPYSNQPQHF	TGTGCCAGCAGCTTAGGGGCAGGGCCTTATAGCAATCAGCCCCAGCATTTT
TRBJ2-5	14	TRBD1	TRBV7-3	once	CASSPGGGQETQYF	TGTGCCAGCAGCCCAGGGGGCGGACAAGAGACCCAGTACTTC
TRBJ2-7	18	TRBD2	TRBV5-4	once	CASSALAGVGRRDYEQYF	TGTGCCAGCAGCGCTCTAGCGGGAGTTGGTCGGCGAGACTACGAGCAGTACTTC
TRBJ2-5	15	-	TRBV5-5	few	CASRMGVGDQETQYF	TGTGCCAGCAGAATGGGAGTTGGGGACCAAGAGACCCAGTACTTC
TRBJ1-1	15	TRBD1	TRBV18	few	CASSPRTGDRTEAFF	TGTGCCAGCTCACCAAGGACAGGGGATCGCACTGAAGCTTTCTTT
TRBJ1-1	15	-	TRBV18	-	CASSFGGGGDTEAFF	TGTGCCAGCTCATTCGGGGGGGGTGGAGACACTGAAGCTTTCTTT
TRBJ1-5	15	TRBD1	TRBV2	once	CASSDRTGGGQPQHF	TGTGCCAGCAGTGACAGGACAGGGGGGGGTCAGCCCCAGCATTTT
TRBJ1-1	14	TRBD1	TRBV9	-	CASSSMTGIAEAFF	TGTGCCAGCAGCTCCATGACAGGGATTGCTGAAGCTTTCTTT
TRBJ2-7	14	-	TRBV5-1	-	CASSPGTRGYEQYF	TGCGCCAGCAGCCCGGGGACACGGGGCTACGAGCAGTACTTC
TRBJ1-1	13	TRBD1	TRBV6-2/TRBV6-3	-	CASSNDRAFSAFF	TGTGCCAGCAGTAACGACAGGGCGTTCTCAGCTTTCTTT
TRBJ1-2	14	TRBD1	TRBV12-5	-	CASGLPGQVYGYTF	TGTGCTAGTGGTTTACCGGGACAGGTCTATGGCTACACCTTC
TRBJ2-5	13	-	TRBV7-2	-	CASRKGPQETQYF	TGTGCCAGCAGAAAGGGGCCCCAAGAGACCCAGTACTTC
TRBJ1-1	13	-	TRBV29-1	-	CSVSQGLWTEAFF	TGCAGCGTATCCCAGGGGCTCTGGACTGAAGCTTTCTTT
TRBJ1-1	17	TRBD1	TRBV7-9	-	CASSARDRGRGGTEAFF	TGTGCCAGCAGCGCCCGGGACAGGGGGCGCGGGGGCACTGAAGCTTTCTTT
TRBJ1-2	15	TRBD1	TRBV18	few	CASSPGQGDNYGYTF	TGTGCCAGCTCCCCTGGACAGGGGGATAACTATGGCTACACCTTC
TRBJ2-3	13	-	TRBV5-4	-	CASSLAPTDTQYF	TGTGCCAGCAGCTTGGCTCCCACAGATACGCAGTATTTT
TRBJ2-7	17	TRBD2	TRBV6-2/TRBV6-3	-	CASNYLAGAPLPYEQYF	TGTGCCAGCAATTACCTAGCGGGAGCCCCCCTCCCCTACGAGCAGTACTTC
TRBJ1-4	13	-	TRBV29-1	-	CSVPGVGNEKLFF	TGCAGCGTCCCAGGGGTGGGAAATGAAAAACTGTTTTTT
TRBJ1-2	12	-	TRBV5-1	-	CASSFGAYGYTF	TGCGCCAGCAGCTTTGGGGCCTATGGCTACACCTTC
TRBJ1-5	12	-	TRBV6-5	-	CASKRDWQPQHF	TGTGCCAGCAAGAGGGATTGGCAGCCCCAGCATTTT
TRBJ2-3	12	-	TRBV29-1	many	CQVFTSTDTQYF	TGCCAAGTCTTTACTAGCACAGATACGCAGTATTTT
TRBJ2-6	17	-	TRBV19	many	CATSASATSSGANVLTF	TGTGCCACCAGCGCTTCGGCCACCAGCTCTGGGGCCAACGTCCTGACTTTC
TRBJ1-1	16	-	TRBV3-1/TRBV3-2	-	CASSQDRGAGDTEAFF	TGTGCCAGCAGCCAAGATCGGGGAGCTGGTGACACTGAAGCTTTCTTT
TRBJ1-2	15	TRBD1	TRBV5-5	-	CASTPEGTGFYGYTF	TGTGCCAGCACCCCAGAGGGGACAGGTTTCTATGGCTACACCTTC
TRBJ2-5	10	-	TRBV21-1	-	CASTRTSKYF	TGTGCCAGCACTCGGACTAGCAAGTACTTC
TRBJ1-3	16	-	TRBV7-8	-	CASSLHLGGTGNTIYF	TGTGCCAGCAGCTTGCATCTGGGGGGGACTGGAAACACCATATATTTT